A single count supports the clone carrying this T cell receptor (beta chain). While infection was still active, Seattle patients were enrolled and then followed longitudinally. This entry belongs to a study of blood T cell repertoires in COVID-19. For the study at large: COVID-19 samples from acute and convalescent phases originated in the United States, Italy and Spain. Sources were T cells, B-cell-depleted T cells, or PBMCs; the material itself was cDNA or gDNA.

In the original processing: Reference gene primers were amplified, and this amplification served to estimate nucleated cell counts. Only in-frame clones appear in the TCRdb table, and some are missing; sequencing was by immunoSEQ multiplex PCR. For V, J and clone size, that table is used; D and trimming come from the DNA. The top ten hold 2.7% of the sample, which has about 90,000 clones, 80% to 90% seen once. The CDR3 spans 14 residues. The germline V gene has CDR1 SGDLS and CDR2 YYNGEE. Trimming cost V 0 bases and J 4 bases, with 11 bases left between them. This sequence originates from a man over 45 with COVID-19, enrolled during active disease. Material for sequencing was peripheral blood. The V gene is TRBV9, the J gene TRBJ2-7; D possibly corresponds to TRBD1 (5 bases). In DNA, the CDR3 is TGTGCCAGCAGCGTAGCAGGGATCGGGTACGAGCAGTACTTC. Protein product: CASSVAGIGYEQYF.